These T cell receptor beta chains were read from a single sample in a study of T-cell reconstitution after alpha-beta-depleted transplantation in children. TCRdb re-derived calls from the PCR reads in MiXCR, one entry per CDR3 protein. This table holds roughly 220,000 distinct CDR3 sequences, approximately 8.4% found once. The material sequenced was PBMCs, mostly from graft donor cells, taken 360 days after TCRalphabeta/CD19-depleted stem cell transplant. The receptor source for this set is a male patient aged 2 to 9 who had a stem cell transplant for acute myeloid leukemia, so the T cells may come from the graft donor. Each CDR3 is given with its conserved first and last residue. D genes are given only for firm matches.

D: NA; J: TRBJ2-2; V: TRBV12-3/TRBV12-4; CDR3: CASSWVGAGNTGELFF
D: NA; J: TRBJ1-4; V: TRBV18; CDR3: CASSPGVFGEKLFF
D: NA; J: TRBJ2-1; V: TRBV20-1; CDR3: CSASRGWDEQFF
D: TRBD2; J: TRBJ2-1; V: TRBV15; CDR3: CATSRSPLAGVSNEQFF
D: NA; J: TRBJ2-7; V: TRBV12-3/TRBV12-4; CDR3: CASSFSDRGDEQYF
D: TRBD1; J: TRBJ1-1; V: TRBV7-2; CDR3: CASSPNRGGKYTEAFF
D: NA; J: TRBJ2-3; V: TRBV29-1; CDR3: CSVGSTDTQYF
D: NA; J: TRBJ2-6; V: TRBV11-2; CDR3: CASRQTARAGANVLTF
D: NA; J: TRBJ2-1; V: TRBV15; CDR3: CATSRDRQRVYNEQFF
D: TRBD1; J: TRBJ2-2; V: TRBV12-3/TRBV12-4; CDR3: CASSLTQDRGGELFF
D: NA; J: TRBJ1-6; V: TRBV5-1; CDR3: CASSLEAHSPLHF
D: TRBD2; J: TRBJ2-3; V: TRBV20-1; CDR3: CSAPPTSGRLPDTQYF
D: NA; J: TRBJ2-5; V: TRBV12-3/TRBV12-4; CDR3: CASSWERRQETQYF
D: TRBD2; J: TRBJ2-1; V: TRBV6-5; CDR3: CASSYNPFGREGSEQFF
D: NA; J: TRBJ2-1; V: TRBV20-1; CDR3: CSARLLVDEQFF
D: NA; J: TRBJ2-2; V: TRBV12-3/TRBV12-4; CDR3: CASTLGRYRNTGELFF
D: NA; J: TRBJ1-4; V: TRBV5-1; CDR3: CASSASGTKNEKLFF
D: TRBD2; J: TRBJ2-1; V: TRBV11-2; CDR3: CASSLLGTSGNEQFF
D: TRBD2; J: TRBJ2-1; V: TRBV5-1; CDR3: CASSLNYAGGTYNEQFF
D: NA; J: TRBJ2-4; V: TRBV6-5; CDR3: CASSSIWGTKNIQYF
D: NA; J: TRBJ1-2; V: TRBV20-1; CDR3: CSARDQLRDPYGYTF
D: NA; J: TRBJ2-5; V: TRBV7-9; CDR3: CASSFTVGGRETQYF
D: NA; J: TRBJ1-2; V: TRBV5-1; CDR3: CASSPAAGDYGYTF
D: NA; J: TRBJ2-1; V: TRBV7-7; CDR3: CASSSPGAAEQFF
D: NA; J: TRBJ2-3; V: TRBV6-1; CDR3: CASSGGGWDTQYF
D: NA; J: TRBJ2-2; V: TRBV5-1; CDR3: CASSSDTGELFF
D: NA; J: TRBJ2-5; V: TRBV2; CDR3: CASRQGGQETQYF
D: TRBD2; J: TRBJ2-1; V: TRBV4-1; CDR3: CASSQGVPGLSFNEQFF
D: NA; J: TRBJ2-1; V: TRBV29-1; CDR3: CSVGTTSWGEQFF
D: NA; J: TRBJ1-1; V: TRBV15; CDR3: CATSRAGAMKMGEAFF
D: TRBD1; J: TRBJ2-2; V: TRBV7-3; CDR3: CASSSTLGQGQNTGELFF
D: TRBD2; J: TRBJ2-3; V: TRBV3-1; CDR3: CASSQVPSGGGHTQYF
D: NA; J: TRBJ1-4; V: TRBV6-5; CDR3: CASSTWGVNEKLFF
D: NA; J: TRBJ2-3; V: TRBV20-1; CDR3: CCARDLRELGPSYTQYF
D: NA; J: TRBJ2-2; V: TRBV7-2; CDR3: CASSPQTGELFF
D: NA; J: TRBJ2-1; V: TRBV29-1; CDR3: CSVETRRSSYNEQFF
D: NA; J: TRBJ2-1; V: TRBV7-9; CDR3: CASSGGGGDEQFF
D: NA; J: TRBJ1-4; V: TRBV4-3; CDR3: CASSKVGATNEKLFF
D: NA; J: TRBJ1-1; V: TRBV20-1; CDR3: CSARGPWREGTEAFF
D: NA; J: TRBJ2-5; V: TRBV5-1; CDR3: CASSLKDTQETQYF
D: NA; J: TRBJ2-7; V: TRBV6-5; CDR3: CASSYGWSSYEQYF
D: TRBD2; J: TRBJ2-1; V: TRBV4-3; CDR3: CASSPGTSGFRDEQFF
D: NA; J: TRBJ2-1; V: TRBV5-1; CDR3: CASSLAGIAWDEQFF
D: NA; J: TRBJ1-5; V: TRBV12-3/TRBV12-4; CDR3: CASSPGNQPQHF
D: TRBD1; J: TRBJ1-2; V: TRBV7-2; CDR3: CASSFTGGANYGYTF
D: TRBD1; J: TRBJ2-1; V: TRBV9; CDR3: CASSFGDRAPYNEQFF
D: NA; J: TRBJ2-3; V: TRBV29-1; CDR3: CSVGSSSTDTQYF
D: NA; J: TRBJ2-5; V: TRBV7-2; CDR3: CASSLGEIVTQYF
D: TRBD2; J: TRBJ2-3; V: TRBV2; CDR3: CASRISGGNTQYF
D: NA; J: TRBJ2-1; V: TRBV9; CDR3: CASSVVDDGRGALDNEQFF
D: NA; J: TRBJ2-1; V: TRBV12-3/TRBV12-4; CDR3: CASSSFLWGHMGYNEQFF
D: NA; J: TRBJ2-5; V: TRBV11-2; CDR3: CASSFNLRETQYF
D: NA; J: TRBJ1-2; V: TRBV7-3; CDR3: CASSASGIGYTF
D: TRBD2; J: TRBJ2-5; V: TRBV6-2/TRBV6-3; CDR3: CASSYRVAGRETQYF
D: NA; J: TRBJ2-5; V: TRBV3-1; CDR3: CASTGISRETQYF
D: NA; J: TRBJ2-7; V: TRBV6-2/TRBV6-3; CDR3: CASTDVGYEQYF